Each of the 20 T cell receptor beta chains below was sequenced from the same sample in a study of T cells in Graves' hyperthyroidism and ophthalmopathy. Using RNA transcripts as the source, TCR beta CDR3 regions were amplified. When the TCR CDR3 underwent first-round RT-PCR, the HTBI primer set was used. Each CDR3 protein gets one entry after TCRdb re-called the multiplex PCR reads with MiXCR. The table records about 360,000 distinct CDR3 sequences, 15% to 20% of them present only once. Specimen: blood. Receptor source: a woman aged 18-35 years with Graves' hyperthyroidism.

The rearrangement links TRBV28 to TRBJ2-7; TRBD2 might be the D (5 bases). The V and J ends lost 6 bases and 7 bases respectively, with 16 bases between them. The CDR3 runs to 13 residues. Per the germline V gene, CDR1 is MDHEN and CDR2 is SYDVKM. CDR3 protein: CASSPGSLDEQYF. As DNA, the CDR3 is TGTGCCAGCAGCCCGGGATCCCTTGATGAGCAGTACTTC.

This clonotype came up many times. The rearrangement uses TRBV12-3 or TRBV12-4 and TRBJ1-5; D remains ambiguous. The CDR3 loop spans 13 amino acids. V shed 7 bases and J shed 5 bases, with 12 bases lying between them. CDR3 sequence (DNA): TGTGCCAGCACTCCCGCGATCGATCAGCCCCAGCATTTT. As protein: CASTPAIDQPQHF.

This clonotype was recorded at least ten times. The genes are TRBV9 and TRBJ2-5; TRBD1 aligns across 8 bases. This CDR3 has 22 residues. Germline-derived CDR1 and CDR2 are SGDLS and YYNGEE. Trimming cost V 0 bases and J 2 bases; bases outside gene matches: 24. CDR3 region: CASSVGRTRWVGRGRGQETQYF. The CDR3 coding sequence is TGTGCCAGCAGCGTAGGACGGACGAGATGGGTGGGCAGGGGGCGCGGACAAGAGACCCAGTACTTC.

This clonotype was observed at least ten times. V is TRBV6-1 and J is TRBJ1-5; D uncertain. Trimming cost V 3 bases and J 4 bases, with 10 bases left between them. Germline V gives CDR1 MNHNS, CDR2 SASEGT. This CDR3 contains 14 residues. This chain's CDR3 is CASSEWAGNQPQHF. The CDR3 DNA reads TGTGCCAGCAGTGAGTGGGCCGGGAATCAGCCCCAGCATTTT.

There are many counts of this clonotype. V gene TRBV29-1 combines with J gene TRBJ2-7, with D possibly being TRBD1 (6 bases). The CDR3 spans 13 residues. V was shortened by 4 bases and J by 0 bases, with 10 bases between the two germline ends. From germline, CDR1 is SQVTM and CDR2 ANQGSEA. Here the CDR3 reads CSVADSLSYEQYF. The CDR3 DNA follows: TGCAGCGTTGCGGACAGTCTCTCCTACGAGCAGTACTTC.

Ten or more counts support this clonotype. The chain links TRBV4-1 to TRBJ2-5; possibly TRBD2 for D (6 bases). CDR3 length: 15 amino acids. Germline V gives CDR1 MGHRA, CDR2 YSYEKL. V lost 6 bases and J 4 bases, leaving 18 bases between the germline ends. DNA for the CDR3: TGCGCCAGCAGTTCGGGTGGGGGAGGCGGAGAGACCCAGTACTTC. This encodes CASSSGGGGGETQYF.

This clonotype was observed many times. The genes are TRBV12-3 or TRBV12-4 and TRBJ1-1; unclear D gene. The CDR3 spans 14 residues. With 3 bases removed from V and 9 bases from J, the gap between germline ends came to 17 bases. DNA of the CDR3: TGTGCCAGCAGTTTCTTTTTGAGTCCGGGGAAAGCTTTCTTT. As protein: CASSFFLSPGKAFF.

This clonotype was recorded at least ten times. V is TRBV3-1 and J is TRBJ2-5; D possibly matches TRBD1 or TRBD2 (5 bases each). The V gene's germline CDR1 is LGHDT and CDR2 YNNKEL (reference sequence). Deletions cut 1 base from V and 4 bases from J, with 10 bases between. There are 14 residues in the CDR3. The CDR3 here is CASSQVSGRETQYF. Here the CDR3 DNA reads TGTGCCAGCAGCCAAGTCTCAGGGAGAGAGACCCAGTACTTC.

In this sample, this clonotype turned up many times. CDR3 bases: TGTGCCAGCAGCCCGCAATCCAGGGACTCCTATGGCTACACCTTC. Amino acids: CASSPQSRDSYGYTF. V is TRBV3-1 and J is TRBJ1-2; a weak D match, TRBD1 (5 bases). CDR1 and CDR2 from the germline V gene are LGHDT and YNNKEL (reference sequence). The CDR3 sequence is 15 residues long. V dropped 4 bases and J dropped 4 bases, with 16 bases sitting between them.

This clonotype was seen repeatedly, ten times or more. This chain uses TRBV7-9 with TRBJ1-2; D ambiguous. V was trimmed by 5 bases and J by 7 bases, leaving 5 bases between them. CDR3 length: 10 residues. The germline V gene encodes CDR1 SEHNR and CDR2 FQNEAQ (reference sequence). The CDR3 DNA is TGTGCCAGCAGCCGAGGTGGCTACACCTTC. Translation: CASSRGGYTF. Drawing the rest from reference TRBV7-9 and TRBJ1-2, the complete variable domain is DTGVSQNPRHKITKRGQNVTFRCDPISEHNRLYWYRQTLGQGPEFLTYFQNEAQLEKSRLLSDRFSAERPKGSFSTLEIQRTEQGDSAMYLCASSRGGYTFGSGTRLTVV.

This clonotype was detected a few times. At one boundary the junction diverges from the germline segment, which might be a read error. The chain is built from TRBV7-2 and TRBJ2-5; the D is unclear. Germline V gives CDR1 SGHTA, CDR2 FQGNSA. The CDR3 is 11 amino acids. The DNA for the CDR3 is TGTGCCAGCGCACACGGCGAGACCAAGTACTTC. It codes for CASAHGETKYF.

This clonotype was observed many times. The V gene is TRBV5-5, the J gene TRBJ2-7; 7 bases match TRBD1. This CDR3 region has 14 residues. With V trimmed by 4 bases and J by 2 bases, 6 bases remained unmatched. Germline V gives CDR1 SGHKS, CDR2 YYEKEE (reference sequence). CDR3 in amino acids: CASSARDRTYEQYF. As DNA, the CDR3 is TGTGCCAGCAGCGCCCGGGACAGAACCTACGAGCAGTACTTC.

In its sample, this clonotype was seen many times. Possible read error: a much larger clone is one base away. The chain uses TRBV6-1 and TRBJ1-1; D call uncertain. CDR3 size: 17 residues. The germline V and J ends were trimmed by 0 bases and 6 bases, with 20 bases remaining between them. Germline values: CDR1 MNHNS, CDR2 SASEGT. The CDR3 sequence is CASSEALSITTRAEAFF. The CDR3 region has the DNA TGTGCCAGCAGTGAAGCGCTCAGCATTACCACTAGGGCTGAAGCTTTCTTT.

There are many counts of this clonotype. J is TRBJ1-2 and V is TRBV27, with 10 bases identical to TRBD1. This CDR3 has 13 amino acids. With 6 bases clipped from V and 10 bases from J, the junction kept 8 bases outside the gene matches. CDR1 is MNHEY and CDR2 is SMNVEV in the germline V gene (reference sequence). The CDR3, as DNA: TGTGCCAGCAGGACATTGGGACAGGGGACCTACACCTTC. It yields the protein CASRTLGQGTYTF.

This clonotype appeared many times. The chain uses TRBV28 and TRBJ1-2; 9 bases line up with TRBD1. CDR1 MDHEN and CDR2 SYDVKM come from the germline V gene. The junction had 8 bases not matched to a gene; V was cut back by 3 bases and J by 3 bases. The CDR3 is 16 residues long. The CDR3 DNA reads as TGTGCCAGCAGTTTCGAGACAGGGGGGACTCACTATGGCTACACCTTC. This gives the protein CASSFETGGTHYGYTF.

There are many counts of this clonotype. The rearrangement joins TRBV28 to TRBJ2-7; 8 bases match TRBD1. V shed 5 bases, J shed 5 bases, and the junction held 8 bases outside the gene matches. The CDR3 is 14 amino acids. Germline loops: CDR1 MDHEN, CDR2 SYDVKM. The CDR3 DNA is TGTGCCAGCAGTCGCGCACAGGGGGTGCACGAGCAGTACTTC. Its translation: CASSRAQGVHEQYF.

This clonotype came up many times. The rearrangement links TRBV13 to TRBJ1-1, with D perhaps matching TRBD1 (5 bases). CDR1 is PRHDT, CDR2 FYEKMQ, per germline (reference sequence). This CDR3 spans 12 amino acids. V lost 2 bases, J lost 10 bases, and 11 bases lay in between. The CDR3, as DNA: TGTGCCAGCAGCTTAAGGGACGCCCGAGCTTTCTTT. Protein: CASSLRDARAFF.

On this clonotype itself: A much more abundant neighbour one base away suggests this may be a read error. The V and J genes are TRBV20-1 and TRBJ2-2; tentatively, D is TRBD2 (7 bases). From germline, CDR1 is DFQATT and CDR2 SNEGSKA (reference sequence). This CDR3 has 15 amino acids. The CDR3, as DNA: TGCAGTGCTAGAGGGGAGGGGGGGAACACCGGGGAGCTGTTGTTT. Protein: CSARGEGGNTGELLF.

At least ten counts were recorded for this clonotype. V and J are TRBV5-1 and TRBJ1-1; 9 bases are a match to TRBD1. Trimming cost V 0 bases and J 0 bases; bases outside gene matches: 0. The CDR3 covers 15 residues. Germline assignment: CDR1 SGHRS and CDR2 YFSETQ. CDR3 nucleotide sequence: TGCGCCAGCAGCTTGGGGGACAGGGTGAACACTGAAGCTTTCTTT. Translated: CASSLGDRVNTEAFF.

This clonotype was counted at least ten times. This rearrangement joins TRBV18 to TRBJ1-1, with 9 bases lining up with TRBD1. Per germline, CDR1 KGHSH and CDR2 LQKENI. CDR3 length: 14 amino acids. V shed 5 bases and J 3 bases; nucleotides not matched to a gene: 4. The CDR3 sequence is CASSGGTGHTEAFF. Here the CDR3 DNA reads TGTGCCAGCTCAGGGGGGACAGGGCACACTGAAGCTTTCTTT.